A single sample is the source of the 23 T cell receptor beta chains below, sequenced in a study of CD8 T cells in ankylosing spondylitis. General study points: It appeared that ankylosing spondylitis blood was characterized by a TCR beta motif of eight highly homologous variants.

No antigens are known for them. TCRdb passed the 5' RACE reads through MiXCR, listing each CDR3 protein once. The data hold around 770,000 distinct CDR3 sequences, with 19% observed a single time. Sequenced material: blood, either unsorted or a sorted T cell fraction (not recorded which). These receptor sequences come from a male donor with ankylosing spondylitis.

This clonotype has a handful of counts. The chain employs TRBV6-6 and TRBJ2-3, with a weak D call TRBD2 (7 bases). Per germline, CDR1 MNHNY and CDR2 SVGAGI (reference sequence). Trimming stripped 8 bases from V and 11 bases from J, with 17 bases between. The CDR3 is made up of 12 amino acids. The CDR3 nucleotides are TGTGCCAGCGGCGGCGGGGAGGGGGTGCAGTATTTT. It codes for CASGGGEGVQYF.

This chain joins TRBV25-1 and TRBJ2-5; D not resolved. The CDR3 covers 13 residues. Deletions cut 4 bases from V and 5 bases from J, with 11 bases between. Germline CDR1 is MGHDK and CDR2 is SYGVNS. In DNA form, the CDR3 reads TGTGCCAGCAGTGCCCTCTTTGTGGAGACCCAGTACTTC. Amino acid sequence: CASSALFVETQYF. Using reference TRBV25-1 and TRBJ2-5 for the parts outside the CDR3, the full variable domain is EADIYQTPRYLVIGTGKKITLECSQTMGHDKMYWYQQDPGMELHLIHYSYGVNSTEKGDLSSESTVSRIRTEHFPLTLESARPSHTSQYLCASSALFVETQYFGPGTRLLVL.

The chain has TRBV5-1 and TRBJ2-3; TRBD1 agrees at 8 bases. CDR1 is SGHRS and CDR2 is YFSETQ in the germline V gene. Losses at the gene ends were 2 bases for V and 3 bases for J; bases not matched to a gene: 14. CDR3 length: 18 residues. Here the CDR3 reads CASSFRASTTGATDTQYF. The DNA for the CDR3 is TGCGCCAGCAGCTTTCGGGCAAGTACGACAGGGGCGACAGATACGCAGTATTTT.

This clonotype turned up a few times. The CDR3 DNA follows: TGTGCCAGCAGCTGGGGGGTTGCAGATACGCAGTATTTT. It yields the protein CASSWGVADTQYF. The rearrangement joins TRBV12-3 or TRBV12-4 to TRBJ2-3; possibly TRBD2 for D (6 bases). The ends were cut back, 6 bases at V and 4 bases at J, with 11 bases in the middle. This CDR3 is 13 amino acids long.

J is TRBJ1-2 and V is TRBV3-1, with TRBD1 as a possible D gene (5 bases). V was trimmed by 1 base and J by 3 bases, leaving 15 bases between them. The CDR3 is 16 residues long. The germline V gene has CDR1 LGHDT and CDR2 YNNKEL (reference sequence). The CDR3 sequence: CASSQVLLDSYYGYTF. The CDR3 DNA reads TGTGCCAGCAGCCAAGTTCTACTTGACAGCTACTATGGCTACACCTTC.

This chain uses TRBV6-2 or TRBV6-3 with TRBJ2-1, with TRBD2 identical over 14 bases. This CDR3 comprises 16 residues. V trimming: 6 bases; J trimming: 4 bases; junction bases outside the gene matches: 5. From germline, CDR1 is MNHEY and CDR2 SVGEGT. CDR3 residues: CASSQGLAGAYNEQFF. The CDR3 DNA reads TGTGCCAGCAGCCAGGGACTAGCGGGAGCTTACAATGAGCAGTTCTTC.

The rearrangement joins TRBV5-1 to TRBJ2-3; no clear D gene. V was cut by 1 base and J by 1 base, with 10 bases left in between. The CDR3 has 15 residues. CDR1 and CDR2 from the germline V gene are SGHRS and YFSETQ. CDR3 DNA sequence: TGCGCCAGCAGCTTGAGACTCACTCGCACAGATACGCAGTATTTT. As protein: CASSLRLTRTDTQYF.

This clonotype was seen a few times. The chain uses TRBV27 and TRBJ2-2; 10 bases line up with TRBD2. Germline V lookup: CDR1 MNHEY, CDR2 SMNVEV (reference sequence). J lost 5 bases, V lost 6 bases, and 9 bases had no gene match. The CDR3 has 16 amino acids. Here the CDR3 reads CASRPGLAERTGELFF. For the CDR3, the DNA is TGTGCCAGCAGACCAGGACTAGCGGAGCGGACCGGGGAGCTGTTTTTT.

The V and J genes are TRBV27 and TRBJ1-3; D uncertain. CDR3 size: 15 residues. The germline V and J ends were trimmed by 2 bases and 4 bases, with 12 bases remaining between them. Germline V gives CDR1 MNHEY, CDR2 SMNVEV (reference sequence). The CDR3 protein is CASSLGPPTGNTIYF. CDR3 nucleotides: TGTGCCAGCAGTTTAGGGCCCCCAACAGGAAACACCATATATTTT.

This chain uses TRBV7-9 with TRBJ2-5; 12 bases are a match to TRBD2. The germline gives CDR1 SEHNR, CDR2 FQNEAQ (reference sequence). J was trimmed by 2 bases and V by 3 bases; bases with no gene match: 7. The CDR3 extends over 17 amino acids. The CDR3 reads CASSLGALAGGQETQYF. In DNA, the CDR3 is TGTGCCAGCAGCTTGGGAGCACTAGCGGGGGGACAAGAGACCCAGTACTTC.

This clonotype was found many times. The chain couples TRBV11-2 to TRBJ2-1; either TRBD1 or TRBD2 may fit D (5 bases each). Germline lookup yields CDR1 SGHAT and CDR2 FQNNGV. The CDR3 is 15 residues long. Trimming shortened V by 2 bases and J by 4 bases, and 12 bases separated the two germline ends. CDR3 loop: CASSLMGDPYNEQFF. The CDR3 region has the DNA TGTGCCAGCAGCTTAATGGGGGACCCGTACAATGAGCAGTTCTTC.

This clonotype was counted a few times. The chain joins TRBV5-1 to TRBJ2-7; TRBD2 agrees at 9 bases. Germline V lookup: CDR1 SGHRS, CDR2 YFSETQ. This CDR3 has 14 amino acids. Trimming removed 4 bases from V and 4 bases from J; junction bases left unmatched: 6. The CDR3 bases are TGCGCCAGCAGCGACGGACTAGCGCGGTACGAGCAGTACTTC. Translating gives CASSDGLARYEQYF.

This clonotype occurred many times. The J gene is TRBJ1-4, the V gene TRBV15, with 8 bases matching TRBD1. The length of the CDR3 is 16 residues. V gave up 0 bases and J gave up 12 bases; unmatched junction bases: 12. The germline CDR1 and CDR2 sequences are LNHNV and YYDKDF (reference sequence). DNA of the CDR3: TGTGCCACCAGCAGAGATATCGGGACAGGAGGATTTGAACTGTTTTTT. Encoded protein: CATSRDIGTGGFELFF.

Here the CDR3 DNA reads TGTGCCAGCAGCTCCGGGACCCAACCCTACGAGCAGTACTTC. It translates to CASSSGTQPYEQYF. The chain links TRBV7-9 to TRBJ2-7; D possibly uses TRBD1 or TRBD2 (5 bases each). This CDR3 is 14 amino acids long. Germline CDR1 is SEHNR and CDR2 is FQNEAQ (reference sequence). The ends were cut back, 4 bases at V and 2 bases at J, with 12 bases in the middle.

This clonotype has only a few counts. The V gene is TRBV6-2 or TRBV6-3, the J gene TRBJ1-3; possible D gene TRBD1, 5 bases. The CDR3 runs to 14 residues. The V gene lost 10 bases and the J gene lost 2 bases, with 15 bases spanning the gap. Germline V gives CDR1 MNHEY, CDR2 SVGEGT. The CDR3 loop is CATQDGGAGNTIYF. The CDR3 DNA follows: TGTGCCACCCAAGATGGAGGGGCTGGAAACACCATATATTTT.

This chain connects TRBV4-3 to TRBJ2-3, with D possibly matching TRBD2 (6 bases). The germline V gene encodes CDR1 LGHNA and CDR2 YSLEER. The CDR3 contains 16 residues. Trimming shortened V by 2 bases and J by 4 bases, and 16 bases separated the two germline ends. CDR3 sequence: CASSQTRAGRPDTQYF. CDR3 DNA sequence: TGCGCCAGCAGCCAAACCCGTGCCGGGAGACCAGATACGCAGTATTTT.

In this sample, this clonotype turned up a few times. The V call is TRBV6-1, the J call TRBJ1-2; 7 nucleotides match TRBD1. Trimming cost V 8 bases and J 5 bases; bases outside gene matches: 8. Per the germline V gene, CDR1 is MNHNS and CDR2 is SASEGT. The CDR3 has 13 residues. The CDR3 region has the DNA TGTGCCAGCGGGGACAGTCCCTCATATGGCTACACCTTC. Its translation: CASGDSPSYGYTF.

The CDR3 loop is CASNPNKDSSLEQYF. For the CDR3, the DNA is TGCGCCAGCAACCCCAACAAGGACTCCTCCCTAGAGCAGTACTTC. The chain recombines TRBV5-1 with TRBJ2-7, with D maybe TRBD2 (5 bases). V was clipped by 6 bases and J by 7 bases, with 23 bases between them. CDR3 length equals 15 residues. CDR1 and CDR2 from the germline V gene are SGHRS and YFSETQ.

J is TRBJ1-1 and V is TRBV3-1, with TRBD1 as a possible D gene (5 bases). The CDR3 covers 14 residues. The V gene lost 6 bases and the J gene lost 3 bases, with 14 bases spanning the gap. Per the germline V gene, CDR1 is LGHDT and CDR2 is YNNKEL (reference sequence). CDR3 in amino acids: CASRDVEGHTEAFF. As DNA, the CDR3 is TGTGCCAGCAGGGACGTGGAGGGACACACTGAAGCTTTCTTT.

CDR3 residues: CASSEGFSYEQFF. CDR3 in DNA: TGTGCCAGCAGTGAAGGGTTTAGCTATGAGCAGTTCTTC. The gene calls are TRBV6-1 and TRBJ2-1; no clear D gene. V was cut by 1 base and J by 8 bases, with 9 bases left in between. The CDR3 totals 13 residues. Germline CDR1 reads MNHNS; CDR2 reads SASEGT.

CDR3 sequence (DNA): TGTGCCACCACCGGGAGGGCTAAGAGCTACGAGCAGTACTTC. This gives the protein CATTGRAKSYEQYF. The V and J genes are TRBV28 and TRBJ2-7, with 8 bases lining up with TRBD2. The CDR3 sequence is 14 residues long. V was pared by 10 bases and J by 3 bases, with 11 bases of the junction left unmatched. Germline lookup yields CDR1 MDHEN and CDR2 SYDVKM.

This clonotype was seen many times. CDR3 sequence reads: CSTSPAGLADTQYF. In DNA, the CDR3 is TGCAGCACAAGTCCAGCGGGGTTGGCAGATACGCAGTATTTT. The chain recombines TRBV29-1 with TRBJ2-3, with TRBD2 identical over 7 bases. CDR3 length: 14 amino acids. Germline V CDR1 and CDR2: SQVTM, ANQGSEA. Trimming took 8 bases from V and 4 from J; bases not matched to a gene: 12.

This clonotype was counted at least ten times. The V and J genes are TRBV4-3 and TRBJ2-1, with TRBD2 as a possible D gene (5 bases). Between the trimmed V and J ends, which lost 3 bases and 0 bases, there was a span of 9 bases. CDR3 length: 15 amino acids. Per the germline V gene, CDR1 is LGHNA and CDR2 is YSLEER. CDR3 DNA sequence: TGCGCCAGCAGCCAGGACTCGAGCTCCTACAATGAGCAGTTCTTC. Translated, it gives CASSQDSSSYNEQFF.